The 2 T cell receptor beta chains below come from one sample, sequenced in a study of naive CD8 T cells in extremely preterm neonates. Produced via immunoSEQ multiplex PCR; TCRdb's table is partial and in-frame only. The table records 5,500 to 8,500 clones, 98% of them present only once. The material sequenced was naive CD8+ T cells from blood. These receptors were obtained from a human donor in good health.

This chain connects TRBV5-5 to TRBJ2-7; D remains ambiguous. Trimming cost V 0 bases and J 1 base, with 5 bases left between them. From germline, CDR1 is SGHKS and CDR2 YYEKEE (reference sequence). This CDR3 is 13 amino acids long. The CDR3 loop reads CASSLELSYEQYF. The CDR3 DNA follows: TGTGCCAGCAGCTTGGAACTGTCCTACGAGCAGTACTTC.

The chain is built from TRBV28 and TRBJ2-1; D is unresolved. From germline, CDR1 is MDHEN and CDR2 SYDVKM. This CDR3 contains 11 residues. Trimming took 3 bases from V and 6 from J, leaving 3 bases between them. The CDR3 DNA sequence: TGTGCCAGCAGTTTTATCAATGAGCAGTTCTTC. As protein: CASSFINEQFF.